This record looks at one T cell receptor beta chain sequence and its context. Data came from immunoSEQ multiplex PCR; TCRdb stores just in-frame clones and leaves some out. The sample has roughly 150,000 clones; 80% are singletons. This sample was included in a study of blood T cell repertoires in COVID-19. The overall study: Collection of acute and convalescent COVID-19 samples took place in the United States, Italy and Spain. PBMCs, B-cell-depleted T cells, or T cells were the source of the cDNA or gDNA that made up the material.

With V trimmed by 8 bases and J by 1 base, 7 bases remained unmatched. Germline V gene sequence: CDR1 SEHNR, CDR2 FQNEAQ (reference sequence). The CDR3 loop spans 14 amino acids. The chain employs TRBV7-9 and TRBJ1-1; 7 bases map to TRBD1. The material sequenced was peripheral blood. The source of this sequence is a woman between 50 and 59 years old with acute or convalescent COVID-19. The DNA for the CDR3 is TGTGCCAGCGGTGGGGGACAGCAGAACACTGAAGCTTTCTTT. It translates to CASGGGQQNTEAFF.